This entry lists 23 T cell receptor beta chains sequenced from one sample in a study of blood T cells in healthy people across ages. The authors ran a second PCR of 7 to 11 cycles using a sample-barcoded 5' primer and a J-beta primer mix. Using its own MiXCR run on the 5' RACE reads, TCRdb lists one record per CDR3 protein. The sample holds roughly 2 million distinct CDR3 sequences, about 49% seen once. The specimen sequenced was blood. The origin of the receptors is a woman in her 40s in good health.

This chain connects TRBV29-1 to TRBJ1-2, with D tentatively TRBD1 (5 bases). Deletions cut 7 bases from V and 2 bases from J, with 11 bases between. Germline CDR1 SQVTM, CDR2 ANQGSEA. CDR3 size: 12 residues. CDR3 loop: CSGTGGNYGYTF. The CDR3 region has the DNA TGCAGCGGAACGGGGGGGAACTATGGCTACACCTTC.

The chain couples TRBV7-2 to TRBJ2-3; D not certain. Germline V lookup: CDR1 SGHTA, CDR2 FQGNSA. CDR3 length equals 17 residues. V was pared by 2 bases and J by 2 bases, with 17 bases between. Here the CDR3 DNA reads TGTGCCAGCAGCTTACGGATCGGCAACAAGCACACAGATACGCAGTATTTT. As protein: CASSLRIGNKHTDTQYF. The complete variable domain, with remaining parts taken from reference TRBV7-2 and TRBJ2-3, reads GAGVSQSPSNKVTEKGKDVELRCDPISGHTALYWYRQSLGQGLEFLIYFQGNSAPDKSGLPSDRFSAERTGGSVSTLTIQRTQQEDSAVYLCASSLRIGNKHTDTQYFGPGTRLTVL.

This clonotype was found once. V gene TRBV21-1 combines with J gene TRBJ2-1. The DNA end lines up better with TRBJ2-7; the J call may be wrong. TRBV21-1 is a known pseudogene. CDR3 length: 13 amino acids. The CDR3 bases are TGTGCCAGCATTAAGCCTATATCGTACGAGCAGTACTTC. This translates into CASIKPISYEQYF.

This clonotype was picked up many times. The chain employs TRBV6-5 and TRBJ1-2, with TRBD1 matching over 7 bases. CDR1 is MNHEY and CDR2 is SVGAGI in the germline V gene. V trimming: 2 bases; J trimming: 3 bases; junction bases outside the gene matches: 3. The CDR3 has 14 amino acids. The CDR3 spells CASSYRGHDYGYTF. CDR3 bases: TGTGCCAGCAGTTACAGGGGGCATGACTATGGCTACACCTTC.

This chain connects TRBV6-2 or TRBV6-3 to TRBJ2-7, with TRBD1 matching over 7 bases. After removal of 7 bases from V and 6 bases from J, the junction contained 15 bases not matched to a gene. CDR3 size: 15 residues. Per the germline V gene, CDR1 is MNHEY and CDR2 is SVGEGT. The CDR3 nucleotides are TGTGCCAGCAACCTAGGACAGGCGGGTCCATCCGAGCAGTACTTC. Translation: CASNLGQAGPSEQYF.

This clonotype was observed once. The rearrangement uses TRBV5-1 and TRBJ2-5; 8 bases are a match to TRBD1. The last part of the DNA fits TRBJ2-7 better; the J call may be wrong. This CDR3 has 14 amino acids. CDR1 is SGHRS, CDR2 YFSETQ, per germline. The CDR3 reads CASSLGRGQAEQYF. As DNA, the CDR3 is TGCGCCAGCAGCTTAGGACGGGGACAGGCCGAGCAGTACTTC.

The chain uses TRBV24-1 and TRBJ2-3; TRBD2 agrees at 13 bases. Germline V lookup: CDR1 KGHDR, CDR2 SFDVKD. V trimming: 3 bases; J trimming: 4 bases; junction bases outside the gene matches: 9. The CDR3 sequence is 18 residues long. CDR3 in amino acids: CATSDPGTSGKWADTQYF. For the CDR3, the DNA is TGTGCCACCAGTGATCCCGGGACTAGCGGGAAATGGGCAGATACGCAGTATTTT.

This clonotype has more than one count but fewer than ten. This chain uses TRBV4-3 with TRBJ2-5, with D possibly matching TRBD1 (6 bases). Per the germline V gene, CDR1 is LGHNA and CDR2 is YSLEER. Trimming took 0 bases from V and 5 from J, leaving 16 bases between them. This CDR3 spans 16 amino acids. DNA of the CDR3: TGCGCCAGCAGCCAAGAGATACAGGGATTCGAGGAGACCCAGTACTTC. It specifies CASSQEIQGFEETQYF.

The rearrangement uses TRBV28 and TRBJ2-7; 9 bases are a match to TRBD1. The V gene end was trimmed by 5 bases and the J gene end by 1 base; junction bases not matched to a gene: 3. Germline V gene data show CDR1 as MDHEN and CDR2 as SYDVKM. This CDR3 has 14 amino acids. The CDR3 sequence is CASSTGGFSYEQYF. CDR3 sequence (DNA): TGTGCCAGCAGTACAGGGGGCTTTTCCTACGAGCAGTACTTC.

This clonotype was seen a few times. The CDR3 coding sequence is TGTGCCAGCAGATTAGGACTAGGGGGCTACAATGAGCAGTTCTTC. Its protein is CASRLGLGGYNEQFF. This chain links TRBV28 with TRBJ2-1, with D perhaps TRBD2 (7 bases). The V gene's germline CDR1 is MDHEN and CDR2 SYDVKM. Trimming cost V 6 bases and J 3 bases, with 15 bases left between them. CDR3 length: 15 amino acids.

The gene calls are TRBV11-1 and TRBJ2-1; D remains unclear. Germline lookup yields CDR1 SGHAT and CDR2 FQDESV (reference sequence). V was trimmed by 5 bases and J by 5 bases, leaving 13 bases between them. CDR3 length equals 14 residues. This CDR3 reads CASSASSRDNEQFF. The CDR3 region has the DNA TGTGCCAGCAGCGCCTCGTCGAGAGACAATGAGCAGTTCTTC.

The chain joins TRBV29-1 to TRBJ2-4; D uncertain. CDR1 and CDR2 from the germline V gene are SQVTM and ANQGSEA. The germline V and J ends were trimmed by 3 bases and 7 bases, with 13 bases remaining between them. This CDR3 has 13 amino acids. The CDR3, as DNA: TGCAGCGTTGAGACTCAAGTAGGGAACATTCAGTACTTC. Its translation is CSVETQVGNIQYF.

This rearrangement joins TRBV20-1 to TRBJ2-4, with 8 bases fitting TRBD2. With the DNA end fitting TRBJ2-7 better, the J assignment may be wrong. The CDR3 runs to 15 residues. Germline lookup yields CDR1 DFQATT and CDR2 SNEGSKA (reference sequence). CDR3 DNA: TGCAGTGCTACGAGCTTCGGGACTAGTACTTACGAGCAGTACTTC. This gives the protein CSATSFGTSTYEQYF.

The V call is TRBV7-9, the J call TRBJ1-2; TRBD1 matches at 7 bases. In germline, CDR1 is SEHNR, CDR2 FQNEAQ (reference sequence). The CDR3 length is 16 residues. J lost 4 bases, V lost 4 bases, and 12 bases had no gene match. CDR3 sequence reads: CASSSTGDSDLYGYTF. CDR3 nucleotide sequence: TGTGCCAGCAGCTCGACCGGGGACAGTGACCTCTATGGCTACACCTTC. Full variable domain (outside the CDR3, taken from reference TRBV7-9 and TRBJ1-2): DTGVSQNPRHKITKRGQNVTFRCDPISEHNRLYWYRQTLGQGPEFLTYFQNEAQLEKSRLLSDRFSAERPKGSFSTLEIQRTEQGDSAMYLCASSSTGDSDLYGYTFGSGTRLTVV.

This clonotype was picked up a small number of times. The gene calls are TRBV6-2 or TRBV6-3 and TRBJ2-1, with 13 bases that match TRBD2. Unmatched junction bases numbered 7, after V lost 7 bases and J lost 4 bases. This CDR3 contains 16 residues. Germline V CDR1 and CDR2: MNHEY, SVGEGT. CDR3 sequence: CASILGLAGRYNEQFF. The CDR3 bases are TGTGCCAGCATTCTGGGACTAGCGGGGAGATACAATGAGCAGTTCTTC.

In this sample, this clonotype turned up a few times. The chain employs TRBV5-1 and TRBJ1-6; D might be TRBD1 (5 bases). CDR3 size: 16 residues. Trimming left V 0 bases short and J 7 bases short, with 14 bases between. Germline V gene lookup returns CDR1 SGHRS and CDR2 YFSETQ. The CDR3 bases are TGCGCCAGCAGCTTGGATCCGGTGAGGGGAAATTCACCCCTCCACTTT. Translated: CASSLDPVRGNSPLHF.

The V gene is TRBV12-3 or TRBV12-4, the J gene TRBJ1-2; 9 nucleotides agree with TRBD1. The trim removed 7 bases at V and 7 bases at J, leaving 7 bases unmatched. The CDR3 runs to 13 residues. CDR3 sequence (DNA): TGTGCCAGCACCTCGGACAGGGGATTTGGCTACACCTTC. It is translated as CASTSDRGFGYTF.

The chain uses TRBV6-6 and TRBJ2-7; 12 bases are a match to TRBD2. This CDR3 has 14 amino acids. Germline CDR1 MNHNY, CDR2 SVGAGI (reference sequence). The J segment lost 7 bases and the V segment lost 7 bases, leaving 8 bases of the junction unmatched. CDR3 region: CASKLAGGPGEQYF. The CDR3 DNA sequence: TGTGCCAGCAAACTAGCGGGGGGCCCCGGGGAGCAGTACTTC.

The J gene is TRBJ1-6, the V gene TRBV20-1; D remains ambiguous. CDR3 length: 12 residues. Germline-derived CDR1 and CDR2 are DFQATT and SNEGSKA (reference sequence). The V end lost 3 bases, the J end lost 8 bases, and 8 bases lay between the germline ends. In DNA form, the CDR3 reads TGCAGTGCTAGGGACCTTTATTCACCCCTCCACTTT. Its protein product is CSARDLYSPLHF.

This chain links TRBV7-2 with TRBJ2-4; 7 bases fit TRBD2. TRBJ2-7 explains the end of the DNA better; the J call may be wrong. This CDR3 has 14 residues. Germline V gives CDR1 SGHTA, CDR2 FQGNSA. The CDR3 spells CASSLTERGVEQYF. CDR3 in DNA: TGTGCCAGCAGCTTAACGGAGCGGGGCGTCGAGCAGTACTTC.

J is TRBJ2-6 and V is TRBV6-1, with 8 bases lining up with TRBD1. The J segment lost 6 bases and the V segment lost 7 bases, leaving 11 bases of the junction unmatched. The CDR3 spans 16 residues. The germline CDR1 and CDR2 sequences are MNHNS and SASEGT. CDR3 DNA: TGTGCCAGCATCAGCGACAGGGGAGCGGTGGCCAACGTCCTGACTTTC. Residues: CASISDRGAVANVLTF.

The chain is built from TRBV12-3 or TRBV12-4 and TRBJ2-5, with 7 positions matching TRBD2. The CDR3 has 18 residues. The ends lost 5 bases at V and 0 bases at J; junction bases unmatched: 15. The chain's CDR3 is CASSLGAWTSLHQETQYF. For the CDR3, the DNA is TGTGCCAGCAGTCTTGGGGCATGGACTAGTCTACACCAAGAGACCCAGTACTTC.

There are a few counts of this clonotype. The CDR3, as DNA: TGTGCCAGCAGCTTAGGGAGGCAGCCGATCTTAGAGACCCAGTACTTC. Residues: CASSLGRQPILETQYF. The genes are TRBV7-2 and TRBJ2-5; maybe TRBD2 (5 bases). CDR1 and CDR2 (germline): SGHTA, FQGNSA. The CDR3 is 16 amino acids. Trimming stripped 1 base from V and 4 bases from J, with 16 bases between.